A single sample gave rise to the 15 T cell receptor beta chains below, sequenced in a study of response to subunit inactivated influenza vaccine. TCRdb reprocessed the RT-PCR reads with MiXCR, giving one entry per CDR3 protein. The sample lists roughly 540,000 distinct CDR3 sequences; 20% to 25% were seen once. The same sample was also studied in work on T cells expressing NK-cell markers. This second report adds: TCR beta cDNA was generated via 5'RACE template switching incorporating UMIs.

This specimen consisted of CD4+ T cells sorted from PBMCs, obtained 11 to 12 days after vaccination. Receptors were obtained from a man aged 50-60 years who received an inactivated influenza vaccine.

This clonotype was detected only a few times. The rearrangement uses TRBV7-2 and TRBJ1-5, with D perhaps matching TRBD1 (5 bases). Looked up from germline, CDR1 is SGHTA and CDR2 is FQGNSA. This CDR3 comprises 17 residues. Trimming removed 2 bases at V and 3 bases at J, with 17 bases between. The CDR3 sequence is CASSLSWGEVDNQPQHF. CDR3 nucleotide sequence: TGTGCCAGCAGCTTATCTTGGGGGGAGGTAGACAATCAGCCCCAGCATTTT.

This clonotype has a handful of counts. The chain is built from TRBV20-1 and TRBJ2-7, with 10 bases matching TRBD2. The CDR3 sequence is 12 residues long. CDR1 DFQATT and CDR2 SNEGSKA come from the germline V gene (reference sequence). Here the CDR3 DNA reads TGCAGGATAGCGGGGGGACCTTACGAGCAGTACTTC. Its protein product is CRIAGGPYEQYF.

The rearrangement uses TRBV20-1 and TRBJ2-7; D is unclear. Trimming took 6 bases from V and 3 from J, leaving 12 bases between them. Germline V gene lookup returns CDR1 DFQATT and CDR2 SNEGSKA (reference sequence). CDR3 length: 12 residues. CDR3 in amino acids: CSATVGIYEQYF. The CDR3 coding sequence is TGCAGTGCCACTGTGGGGATCTACGAGCAGTACTTC.

This chain joins TRBV10-3 and TRBJ2-3; D not resolved. V gave up 6 bases and J gave up 11 bases, with 18 bases separating them. Germline assignment: CDR1 ENHRY and CDR2 SYGVKD. This CDR3 has 13 residues. DNA of the CDR3: TGTGCCATCAGCCCCTCGTCTGGGGTGAAGCAGTATTTT. Protein sequence: CAISPSSGVKQYF.

This clonotype was counted at least ten times. The rearrangement links TRBV20-1 to TRBJ2-1; the match to TRBD2 covers 7 bases. CDR1 is DFQATT and CDR2 is SNEGSKA in the germline V gene (reference sequence). The V gene end was trimmed by 4 bases and the J gene end by 6 bases; junction bases not matched to a gene: 9. The length of the CDR3 is 14 residues. The chain's CDR3 is CSAKTGLSLNEQFF. The DNA for the CDR3 is TGCAGTGCTAAAACGGGACTATCGCTCAATGAGCAGTTCTTC.

This chain joins TRBV7-9 and TRBJ1-3; tentatively, D is TRBD1 (5 bases). Germline V lookup: CDR1 SEHNR, CDR2 FQNEAQ (reference sequence). Trimming stripped 1 base from V and 2 bases from J, with 12 bases between. CDR3 length: 16 amino acids. The CDR3 sequence is CASSLVQGFPGNTIYF. CDR3 in DNA: TGTGCCAGCAGCTTAGTCCAGGGTTTTCCTGGAAACACCATATATTTT. Full variable domain (outside the CDR3, taken from reference TRBV7-9 and TRBJ1-3): DTGVSQNPRHKITKRGQNVTFRCDPISEHNRLYWYRQTLGQGPEFLTYFQNEAQLEKSRLLSDRFSAERPKGSFSTLEIQRTEQGDSAMYLCASSLVQGFPGNTIYFGEGSWLTVV.

This clonotype has just a few counts. The chain couples TRBV30 to TRBJ1-1; D unresolved. The CDR3 consists of 13 residues. CDR1 and CDR2 from the germline V gene are GTSNPN and SVGIG (reference sequence). With 8 bases removed from V and 0 bases from J, the gap between germline ends came to 13 bases. CDR3 residues: CAQRRTLNTEAFF. CDR3 nucleotides: TGTGCCCAGAGGCGGACCTTGAACACTGAAGCTTTCTTT.

The rearrangement links TRBV6-2 or TRBV6-3 to TRBJ2-1; TRBD2 agrees at 12 bases. CDR1 and CDR2 (germline): MNHEY, SVGEGT. J lost 3 bases, V lost 6 bases, and 6 bases had no gene match. The CDR3 totals 16 residues. The CDR3, as DNA: TGTGCCAGCAGAACCCCTAGCGGGAGGGACTACAATGAGCAGTTCTTC. As protein: CASRTPSGRDYNEQFF.

There are a few counts of this clonotype. This chain connects TRBV28 to TRBJ2-2, with 8 bases identical to TRBD1. V lost 5 bases, J lost 6 bases, and 8 bases stayed unmatched. Germline values: CDR1 MDHEN, CDR2 SYDVKM. CDR3 size: 15 residues. The CDR3 nucleotides read TGTGCCAGCAGTCCCAACAGGGGGTTCGCCGGGGAGCTGTTTTTT. The encoded protein is CASSPNRGFAGELFF.

The table lists this clonotype with a few counts. The chain carries TRBV6-6 and TRBJ2-5; perhaps TRBD2 as D (6 bases). The CDR3 totals 13 residues. Trimming took off 4 bases at V and 4 bases at J, with 10 bases between the two ends. Germline V lookup: CDR1 MNHNY, CDR2 SVGAGI (reference sequence). CDR3 amino acids: CASSFEGGETQYF. The DNA of the CDR3 is TGTGCCAGCAGTTTTGAGGGAGGAGAGACCCAGTACTTC.

CDR3 amino acids: CASSLGSSGTPLYEQYF. The CDR3 region has the DNA TGTGCCAGCAGTTTAGGGTCTAGCGGGACTCCTCTCTACGAGCAGTACTTC. The chain recombines TRBV12-3 or TRBV12-4 with TRBJ2-7; TRBD2 matches 9 bases. The CDR3 consists of 17 residues. Unmatched junction bases numbered 10, after V lost 1 base and J lost 3 bases.

This clonotype was seen only a few times. The chain joins TRBV12-3 or TRBV12-4 to TRBJ2-2, with 8 bases aligning to TRBD1. The CDR3 runs 13 residues. V trimming: 6 bases; J trimming: 7 bases; junction bases outside the gene matches: 4. CDR3 sequence reads: CASRWTGYGELFF. The CDR3 DNA sequence: TGTGCCAGCAGATGGACAGGGTACGGGGAGCTGTTTTTT.

This clonotype showed up just a few times. The chain combines TRBV5-1 with TRBJ2-5; 7 nucleotides agree with TRBD2. V lost 0 bases to trimming and J lost 5 bases; unmatched junction nucleotides: 7. Germline V CDR1 and CDR2: SGHRS, YFSETQ. The CDR3 extends over 15 amino acids. CDR3 nucleotides: TGCGCCAGCAGCTTGGCCGGGAGGATGGGGGAGACCCAGTACTTC. Protein product: CASSLAGRMGETQYF. Filled out from reference TRBV5-1 and TRBJ2-5, the complete variable domain reads KAGVTQTPRYLIKTRGQQVTLSCSPISGHRSVSWYQQTPGQGLQFLFEYFSETQRNKGNFPGRFSGRQFSNSRSEMNVSTLELGDSALYLCASSLAGRMGETQYFGPGTRLLVL.

The J gene is TRBJ2-7, the V gene TRBV5-1; the match to TRBD1 covers 7 bases. Germline V gene lookup returns CDR1 SGHRS and CDR2 YFSETQ. The CDR3 is 14 residues long. The J segment lost 0 bases and the V segment lost 3 bases, leaving 3 bases of the junction unmatched. The CDR3, as DNA: TGCGCCAGCAGCTCGACAGGGTACTCCTACGAGCAGTACTTC. It specifies CASSSTGYSYEQYF. The variable domain in full, with the rest retrieved from reference TRBV5-1 and TRBJ2-7, is KAGVTQTPRYLIKTRGQQVTLSCSPISGHRSVSWYQQTPGQGLQFLFEYFSETQRNKGNFPGRFSGRQFSNSRSEMNVSTLELGDSALYLCASSSTGYSYEQYFGPGTRLTVT.

This chain links TRBV12-3 or TRBV12-4 with TRBJ2-1; the match to TRBD2 covers 13 bases. The V segment lost 5 bases and the J segment 11 bases; nucleotides outside the gene matches: 9. This CDR3 region has 15 residues. CDR3 in DNA: TGTGCCAGCAGTCCACGCCGGACTAGCGGGGGTAAGCAGTTCTTC. Amino acids: CASSPRRTSGGKQFF.